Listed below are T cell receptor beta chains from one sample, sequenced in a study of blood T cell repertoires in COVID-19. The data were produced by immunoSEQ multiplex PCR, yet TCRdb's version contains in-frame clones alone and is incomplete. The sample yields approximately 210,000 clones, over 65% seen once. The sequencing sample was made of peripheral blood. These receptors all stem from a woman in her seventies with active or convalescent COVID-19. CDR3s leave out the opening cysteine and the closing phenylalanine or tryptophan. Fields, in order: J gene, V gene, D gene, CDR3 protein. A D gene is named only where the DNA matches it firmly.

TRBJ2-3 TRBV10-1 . ASNGGFTDTQY
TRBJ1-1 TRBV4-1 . ASSQGQLNTEAF
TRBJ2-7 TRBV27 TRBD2 ASSRDPGLAATYEQY
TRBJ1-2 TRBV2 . ASSVARSDGYT
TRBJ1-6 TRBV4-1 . ASSQTPGSPLH
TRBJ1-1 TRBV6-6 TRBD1 ASSPSGDRVHEAF
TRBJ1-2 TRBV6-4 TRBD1 ASSGTGYGYT
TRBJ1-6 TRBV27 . ASALSTFLAATLH
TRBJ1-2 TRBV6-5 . ASSTDKEGDYGYT
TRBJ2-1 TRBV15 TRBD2 ATNPGGRYEQF
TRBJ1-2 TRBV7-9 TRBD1 ASSLFQGAGGYT
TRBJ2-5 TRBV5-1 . ASSLVAGGGETQY
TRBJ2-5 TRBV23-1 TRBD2 ASTPGGIQETQY
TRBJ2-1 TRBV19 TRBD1 ASSMGTDYNEQF
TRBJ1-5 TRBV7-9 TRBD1 ASSSIRTGRDQPQH
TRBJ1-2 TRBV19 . ASSIIFTTGYGYT
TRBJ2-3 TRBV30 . AWSVQDTQY
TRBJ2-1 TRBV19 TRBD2 ASSIGLAANEQF
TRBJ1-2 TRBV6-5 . ASSPTRDSNYGYT
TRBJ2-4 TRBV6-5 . ASSYVRGAKNIQY
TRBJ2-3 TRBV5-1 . ASSGGASTDTQY
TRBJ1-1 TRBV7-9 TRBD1 ASSFHDRGTEAF
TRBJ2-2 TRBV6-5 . ASSKPTGTGELF
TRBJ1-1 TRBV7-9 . ASSLKGATEAF
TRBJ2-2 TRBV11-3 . ASSWGGFNTGELF
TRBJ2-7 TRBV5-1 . ASSFGQTYEQY
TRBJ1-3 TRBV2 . ASTLQGRRNTIY
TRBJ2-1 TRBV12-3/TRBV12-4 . ASSLSNLLEQF
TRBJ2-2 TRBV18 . ASSSARGLNTGELF
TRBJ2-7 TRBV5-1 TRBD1 ASSLLQGTYEQY
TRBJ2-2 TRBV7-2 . ASSLVGGLNTGELF
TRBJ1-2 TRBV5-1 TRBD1 ASSLAPGQAAGYGYT
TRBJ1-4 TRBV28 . ASRPRKGGGEKLF
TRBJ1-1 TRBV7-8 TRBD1 ASSLVTGGTEAF
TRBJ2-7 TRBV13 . ASSLGGFSRGYEQY
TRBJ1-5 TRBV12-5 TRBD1 ASGLAGTGILRH
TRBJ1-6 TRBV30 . AWRPRTAHNSPLH
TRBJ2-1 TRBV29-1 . SVLNYNEQF
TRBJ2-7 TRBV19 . ASRGPARGEQY
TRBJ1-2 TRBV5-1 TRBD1 ASSLGQGHGYT
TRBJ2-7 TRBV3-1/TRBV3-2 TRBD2 ASSQGSGRLEQY
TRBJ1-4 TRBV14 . ASSQLQGLEKLF
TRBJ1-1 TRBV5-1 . ASSENSGLSEAF
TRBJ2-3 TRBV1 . TSSLRTSGRRDTQY
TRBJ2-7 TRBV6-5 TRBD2 ASSFSGGSSYEQY
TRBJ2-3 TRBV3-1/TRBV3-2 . ASSFQGGVGADTQY
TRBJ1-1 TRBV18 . ASSGERNTEAF
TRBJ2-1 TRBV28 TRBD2 ASRLAGESSYNEQF
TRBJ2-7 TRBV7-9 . ASSFDRAWNEQY
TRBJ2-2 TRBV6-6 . ASSYPRQENTGELF